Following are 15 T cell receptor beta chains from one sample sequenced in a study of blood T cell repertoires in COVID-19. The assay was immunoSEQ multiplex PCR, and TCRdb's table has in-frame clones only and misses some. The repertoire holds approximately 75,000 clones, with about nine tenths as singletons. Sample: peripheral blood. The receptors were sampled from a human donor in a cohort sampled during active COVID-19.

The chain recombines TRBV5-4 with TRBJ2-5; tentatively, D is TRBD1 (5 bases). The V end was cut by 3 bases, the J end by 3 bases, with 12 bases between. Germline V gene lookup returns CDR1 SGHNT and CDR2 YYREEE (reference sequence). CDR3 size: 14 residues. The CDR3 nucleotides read TGTGCCAGCAGCTCCTCTTCAGGGAAAGAGACCCAGTACTTC. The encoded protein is CASSSSSGKETQYF.

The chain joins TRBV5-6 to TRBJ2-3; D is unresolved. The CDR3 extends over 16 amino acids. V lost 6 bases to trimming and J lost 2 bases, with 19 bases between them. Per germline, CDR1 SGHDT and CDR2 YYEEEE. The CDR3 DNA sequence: TGTGCCAGCATCTCTCTTAGGTACGACAACACAGATACGCAGTATTTT. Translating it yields CASISLRYDNTDTQYF. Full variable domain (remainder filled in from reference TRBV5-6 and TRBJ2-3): DAGVTQSPTHLIKTRGQQVTLRCSPKSGHDTVSWYQQALGQGPQFIFQYYEEEERQRGNFPDRFSGHQFPNYSSELNVNALLLGDSALYLCASISLRYDNTDTQYFGPGTRLTVL.

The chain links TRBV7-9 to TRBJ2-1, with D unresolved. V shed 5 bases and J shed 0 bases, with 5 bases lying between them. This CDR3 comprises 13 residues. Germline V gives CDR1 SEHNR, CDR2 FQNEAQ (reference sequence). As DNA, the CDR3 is TGTGCCAGCAGCCCTAGCTCCTACAATGAGCAGTTCTTC. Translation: CASSPSSYNEQFF.

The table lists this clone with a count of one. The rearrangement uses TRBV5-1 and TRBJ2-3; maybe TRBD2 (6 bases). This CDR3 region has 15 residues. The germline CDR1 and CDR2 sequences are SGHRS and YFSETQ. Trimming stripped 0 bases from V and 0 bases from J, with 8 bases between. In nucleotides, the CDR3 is TGCGCCAGCAGCTTGGGCGGGGATAGCACAGATACGCAGTATTTT. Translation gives CASSLGGDSTDTQYF.

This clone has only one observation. The CDR3, as DNA: TGTGCCAGCAGCCCGGCATCGCAGGGGGCTGAAACTGAAGCTTTCTTT. It yields the protein CASSPASQGAETEAFF. The chain couples TRBV5-7 to TRBJ1-1, with TRBD1 matching over 8 bases. TRBV5-7 is an ORF, with its function uncertain. The J segment lost 5 bases and the V segment lost 4 bases, leaving 13 bases of the junction unmatched. There are 16 residues in the CDR3.

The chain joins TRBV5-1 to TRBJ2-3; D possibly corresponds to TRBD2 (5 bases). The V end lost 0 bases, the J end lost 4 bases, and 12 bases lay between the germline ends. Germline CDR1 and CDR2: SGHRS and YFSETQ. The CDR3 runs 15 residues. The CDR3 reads CASSLGTSGADTQYF. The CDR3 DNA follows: TGCGCCAGCAGCTTGGGAACTAGTGGGGCAGATACGCAGTATTTT.

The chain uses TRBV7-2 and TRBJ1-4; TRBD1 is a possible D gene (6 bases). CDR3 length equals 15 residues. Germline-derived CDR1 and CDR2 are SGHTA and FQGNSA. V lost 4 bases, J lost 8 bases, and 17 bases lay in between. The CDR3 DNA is TGTGCCAGCAGCTCGGACAGAGGGGTACGGGAAAAACTGTTTTTT. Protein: CASSSDRGVREKLFF.

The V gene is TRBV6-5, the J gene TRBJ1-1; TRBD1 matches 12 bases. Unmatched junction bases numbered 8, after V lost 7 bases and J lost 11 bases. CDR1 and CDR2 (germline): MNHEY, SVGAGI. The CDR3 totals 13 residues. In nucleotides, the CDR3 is TGTGCCAGCACTAACCGGGACAGGGGGCGTGCTTTCTTT. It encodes CASTNRDRGRAFF.

CDR3 amino acids: CASSLPGQAHSPLHF. The CDR3 DNA is TGCGCCAGCAGCCTGCCGGGACAGGCACATTCACCCCTCCACTTT. The V call is TRBV5-1, the J call TRBJ1-6; TRBD1 agrees at 8 bases. Trimming removed 4 bases from V and 8 bases from J; junction bases left unmatched: 8. CDR1 and CDR2 (germline): SGHRS, YFSETQ. The CDR3 sequence is 15 residues long.

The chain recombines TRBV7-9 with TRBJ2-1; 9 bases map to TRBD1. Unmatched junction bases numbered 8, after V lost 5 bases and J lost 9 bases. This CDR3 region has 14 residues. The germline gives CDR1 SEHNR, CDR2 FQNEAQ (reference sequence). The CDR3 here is CASSTPGQGSEQFF. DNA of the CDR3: TGTGCCAGCAGCACTCCGGGACAGGGTAGTGAGCAGTTCTTC.

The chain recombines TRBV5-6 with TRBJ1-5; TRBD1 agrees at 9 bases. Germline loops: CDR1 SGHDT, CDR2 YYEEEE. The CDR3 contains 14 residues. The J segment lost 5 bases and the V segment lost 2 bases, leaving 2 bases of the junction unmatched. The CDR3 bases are TGTGCCAGCAGCTTTGGGACAGGGTATCAGCCCCAGCATTTT. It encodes CASSFGTGYQPQHF.

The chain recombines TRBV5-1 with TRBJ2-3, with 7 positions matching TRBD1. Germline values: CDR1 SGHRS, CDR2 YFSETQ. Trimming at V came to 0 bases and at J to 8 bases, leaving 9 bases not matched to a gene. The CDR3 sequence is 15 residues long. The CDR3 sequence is CASSLGDREQGTQYF. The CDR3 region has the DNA TGCGCCAGCAGCTTGGGCGACAGGGAGCAAGGTACGCAGTATTTT.

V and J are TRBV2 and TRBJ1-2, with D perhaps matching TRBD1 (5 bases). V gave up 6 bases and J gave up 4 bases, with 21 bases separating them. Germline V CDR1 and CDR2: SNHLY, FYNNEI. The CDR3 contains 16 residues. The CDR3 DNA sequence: TGTGCCAGCAGCGCTGAATCCGGGGGAATGGGCTATGGCTACACCTTC. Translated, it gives CASSAESGGMGYGYTF.

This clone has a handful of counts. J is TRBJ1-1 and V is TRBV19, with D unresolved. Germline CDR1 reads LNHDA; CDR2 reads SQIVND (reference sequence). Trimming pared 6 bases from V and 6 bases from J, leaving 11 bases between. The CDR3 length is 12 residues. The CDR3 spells CASSLRLSEAFF. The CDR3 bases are TGTGCCAGTAGCCTCAGGCTATCTGAAGCTTTCTTT.

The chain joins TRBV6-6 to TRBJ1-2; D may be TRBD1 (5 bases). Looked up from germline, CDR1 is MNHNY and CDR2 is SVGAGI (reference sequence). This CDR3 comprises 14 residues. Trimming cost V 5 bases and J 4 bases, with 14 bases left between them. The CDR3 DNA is TGTGCCAGCAGTCCGGTGGGGCTTTTCTATGGCTACACCTTC. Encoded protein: CASSPVGLFYGYTF.